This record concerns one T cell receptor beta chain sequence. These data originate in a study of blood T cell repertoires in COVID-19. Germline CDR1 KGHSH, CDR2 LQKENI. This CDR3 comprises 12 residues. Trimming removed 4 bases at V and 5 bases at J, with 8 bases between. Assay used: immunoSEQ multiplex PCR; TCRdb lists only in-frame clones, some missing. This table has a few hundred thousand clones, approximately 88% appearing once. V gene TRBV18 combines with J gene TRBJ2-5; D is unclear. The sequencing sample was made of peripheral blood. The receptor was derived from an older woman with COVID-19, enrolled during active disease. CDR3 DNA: TGTGCCAGCTCACAAAACGGGGAGACCCAGTACTTC. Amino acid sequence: CASSQNGETQYF.